This TCR beta chain comes out of a study of cytomegalovirus exposure and HLA in healthy donors. The study ran its PCR with 60 Vbeta and 13 Jbeta primers. Here immunoSEQ multiplex PCR was the method, and the copy in TCRdb shows in-frame clones only, minus some. In the table there are under 200,000 clones, approximately 79% of which are singletons. With respect to this clone: Its specificity is unknown.

V shed 5 bases and J 7 bases; nucleotides not matched to a gene: 3. The germline V gene encodes CDR1 GTSNPN and CDR2 SVGIG (reference sequence). The length of the CDR3 is 11 residues. General study points: Reports indicate that TCR beta sequences accurately predicted the HLA-A and HLA-B alleles of most subjects. About 87% or about 30% of the time was how often most TCR beta V segments were productive, according to an earlier analysis.

This receptor was identified in a middle-aged man in good health and CMV-seropositive. The chain joins TRBV30 to TRBJ1-2; 8 bases map to TRBD1. Specimen: PBMCs. The CDR3: CAWGTGGGYTF. The CDR3 bases are TGTGCCTGGGGGACAGGCGGTGGCTACACCTTC.